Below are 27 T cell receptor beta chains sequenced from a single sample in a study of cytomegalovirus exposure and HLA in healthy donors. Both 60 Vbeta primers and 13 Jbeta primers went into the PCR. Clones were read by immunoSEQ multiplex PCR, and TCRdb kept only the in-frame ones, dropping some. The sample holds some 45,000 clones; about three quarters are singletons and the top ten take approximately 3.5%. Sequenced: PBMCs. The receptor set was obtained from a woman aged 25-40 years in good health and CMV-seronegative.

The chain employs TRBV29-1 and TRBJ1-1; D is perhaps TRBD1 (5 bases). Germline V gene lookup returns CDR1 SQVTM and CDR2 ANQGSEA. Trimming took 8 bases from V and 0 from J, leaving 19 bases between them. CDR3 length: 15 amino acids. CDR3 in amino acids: CSSGNIVEMNTEAFF. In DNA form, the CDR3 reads TGCAGCTCAGGGAATATTGTGGAAATGAACACTGAAGCTTTCTTT.

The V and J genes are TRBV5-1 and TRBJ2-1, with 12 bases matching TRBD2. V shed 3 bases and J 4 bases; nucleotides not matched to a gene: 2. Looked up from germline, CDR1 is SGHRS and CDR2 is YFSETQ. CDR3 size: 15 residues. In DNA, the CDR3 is TGCGCCAGCAGCTGGACTAGCGGGGCGTACAATGAGCAGTTCTTC. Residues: CASSWTSGAYNEQFF.

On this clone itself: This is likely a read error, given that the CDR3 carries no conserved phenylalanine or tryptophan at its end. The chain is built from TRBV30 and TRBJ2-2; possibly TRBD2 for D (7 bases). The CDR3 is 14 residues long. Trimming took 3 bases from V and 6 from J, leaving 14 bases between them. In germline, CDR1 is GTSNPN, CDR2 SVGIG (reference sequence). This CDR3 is CAWRVGGDAGELFL. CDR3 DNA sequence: TGTGCCTGGAGGGTAGGGGGGGATGCCGGGGAGCTGTTTTTG.

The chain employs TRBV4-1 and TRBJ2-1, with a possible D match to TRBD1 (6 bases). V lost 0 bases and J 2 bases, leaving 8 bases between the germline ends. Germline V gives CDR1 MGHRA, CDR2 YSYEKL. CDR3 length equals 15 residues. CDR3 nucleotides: TGCGCCAGCAGCCAAGAAGGGGGAACCTACAATGAGCAGTTCTTC. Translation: CASSQEGGTYNEQFF.

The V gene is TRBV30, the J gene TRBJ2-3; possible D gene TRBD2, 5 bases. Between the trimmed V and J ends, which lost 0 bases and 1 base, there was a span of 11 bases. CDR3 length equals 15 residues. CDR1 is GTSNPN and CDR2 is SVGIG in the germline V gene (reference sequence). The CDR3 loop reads CAWSVGRAGTDTQYF. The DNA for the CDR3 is TGTGCCTGGAGTGTAGGGCGGGCCGGCACAGATACGCAGTATTTT.

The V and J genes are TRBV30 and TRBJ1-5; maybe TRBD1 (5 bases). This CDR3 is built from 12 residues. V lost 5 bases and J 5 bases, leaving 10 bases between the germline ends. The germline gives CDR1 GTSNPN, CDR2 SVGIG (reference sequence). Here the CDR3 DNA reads TGTGCCTGGGGAGGAGGGGATCAGCCCCAGCATTTT. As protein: CAWGGGDQPQHF.

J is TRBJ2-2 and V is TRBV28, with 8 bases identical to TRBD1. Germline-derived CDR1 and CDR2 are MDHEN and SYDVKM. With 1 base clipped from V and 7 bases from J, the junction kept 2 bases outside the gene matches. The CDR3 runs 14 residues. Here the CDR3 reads CASSLYTGGGELFF. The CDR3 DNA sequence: TGTGCCAGCAGTTTATATACAGGGGGCGGGGAGCTGTTTTTT.

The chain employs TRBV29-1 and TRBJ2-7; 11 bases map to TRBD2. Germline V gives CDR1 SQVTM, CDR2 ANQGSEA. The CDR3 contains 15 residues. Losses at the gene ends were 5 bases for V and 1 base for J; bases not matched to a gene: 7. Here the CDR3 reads CSVSTSGSGSYEQYF. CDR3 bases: TGCAGCGTTTCCACTAGCGGGAGTGGTTCCTACGAGCAGTACTTC.

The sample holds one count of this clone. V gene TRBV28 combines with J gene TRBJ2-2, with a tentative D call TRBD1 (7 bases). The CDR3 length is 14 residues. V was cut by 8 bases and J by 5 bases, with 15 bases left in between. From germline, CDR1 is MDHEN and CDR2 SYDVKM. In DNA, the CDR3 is TGTGCCAGCTTAGGGTCAGGGGGGACCGGGGAGCTGTTTTTT. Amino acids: CASLGSGGTGELFF. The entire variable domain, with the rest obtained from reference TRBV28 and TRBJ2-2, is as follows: DVKVTQSSRYLVKRTGEKVFLECVQDMDHENMFWYRQDPGLGLRLIYFSYDVKMKEKGDIPEGYSVSREKKERFSLILESASTNQTSMYLCASLGSGGTGELFFGEGSRLTVL.

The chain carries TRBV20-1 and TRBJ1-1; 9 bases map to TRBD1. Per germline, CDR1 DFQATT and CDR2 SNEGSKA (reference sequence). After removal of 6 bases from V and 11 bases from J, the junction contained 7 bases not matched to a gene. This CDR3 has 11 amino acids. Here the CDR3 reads CSAYTGGEAFF. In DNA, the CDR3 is TGCAGTGCCTACACAGGGGGCGAGGCTTTCTTT.

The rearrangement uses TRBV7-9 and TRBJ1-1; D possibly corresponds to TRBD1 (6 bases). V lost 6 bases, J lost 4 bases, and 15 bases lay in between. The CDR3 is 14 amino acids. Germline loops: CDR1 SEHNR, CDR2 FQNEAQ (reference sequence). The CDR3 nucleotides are TGTGCCAGCAGTTTCGAGACAGGAGGCACTGAAGCTTTCTTT. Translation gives CASSFETGGTEAFF.

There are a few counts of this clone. The CDR3 sequence: CASSLGQGAGANVLTF. The CDR3, as DNA: TGTGCCAGCAGTTTGGGACAGGGGGCTGGGGCCAACGTCCTGACTTTC. The chain recombines TRBV6-5 with TRBJ2-6; 11 bases fit TRBD1. Trimming took 4 bases from V and 2 from J; bases not matched to a gene: 1. Germline values: CDR1 MNHEY, CDR2 SVGAGI. The CDR3 covers 16 residues.

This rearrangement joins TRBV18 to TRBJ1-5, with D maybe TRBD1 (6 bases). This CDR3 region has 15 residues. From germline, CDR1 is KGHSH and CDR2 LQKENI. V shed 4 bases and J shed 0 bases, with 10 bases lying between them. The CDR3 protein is CASSRDTNSNQPQHF. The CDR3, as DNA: TGTGCCAGCTCACGGGACACCAATAGCAATCAGCCCCAGCATTTT.

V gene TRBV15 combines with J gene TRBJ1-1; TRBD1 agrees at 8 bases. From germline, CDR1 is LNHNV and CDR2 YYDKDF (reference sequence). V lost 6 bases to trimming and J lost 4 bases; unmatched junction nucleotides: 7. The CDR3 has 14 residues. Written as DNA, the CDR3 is TGTGCCACCAGGTCGGGACAGGTCTTCACTGAAGCTTTCTTT. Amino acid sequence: CATRSGQVFTEAFF.

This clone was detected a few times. The CDR3 nucleotides read TGCAGCGTTGACCAGGGGGCGCCTGGCTACACCTTC. Its translation: CSVDQGAPGYTF. The chain uses TRBV29-1 and TRBJ1-2; TRBD1 matches at 8 bases. V shed 3 bases and J 7 bases; nucleotides not matched to a gene: 4. Germline V gives CDR1 SQVTM, CDR2 ANQGSEA. This CDR3 spans 12 amino acids.

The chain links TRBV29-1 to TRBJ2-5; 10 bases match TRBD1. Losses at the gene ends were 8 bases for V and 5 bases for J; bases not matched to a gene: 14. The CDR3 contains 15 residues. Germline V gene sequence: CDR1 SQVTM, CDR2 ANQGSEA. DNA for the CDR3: TGCAGCTCGAGGGGGACAGGGGACACGGGGGAGACCCAGTACTTC. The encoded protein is CSSRGTGDTGETQYF.

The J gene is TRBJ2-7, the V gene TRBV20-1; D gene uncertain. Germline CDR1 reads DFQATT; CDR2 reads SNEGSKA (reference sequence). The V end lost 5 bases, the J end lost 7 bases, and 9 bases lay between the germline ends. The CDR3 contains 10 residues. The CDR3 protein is CSAEAREQYF. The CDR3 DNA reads TGCAGTGCTGAGGCGAGGGAGCAGTACTTC.

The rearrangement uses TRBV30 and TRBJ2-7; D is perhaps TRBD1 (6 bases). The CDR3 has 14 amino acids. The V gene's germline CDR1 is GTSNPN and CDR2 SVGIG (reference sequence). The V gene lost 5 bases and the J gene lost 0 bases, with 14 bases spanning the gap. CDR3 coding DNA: TGTGCCTGGCGATCCGGGACACTCTCCTACGAGCAGTACTTC. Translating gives CAWRSGTLSYEQYF.

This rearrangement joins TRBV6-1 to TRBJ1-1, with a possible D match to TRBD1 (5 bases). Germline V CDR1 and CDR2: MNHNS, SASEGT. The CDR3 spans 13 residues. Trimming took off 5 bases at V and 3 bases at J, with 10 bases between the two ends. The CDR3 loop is CASSRRGDTEAFF. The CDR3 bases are TGTGCCAGCAGTAGGCGGGGGGACACTGAAGCTTTCTTT.

The CDR3 DNA reads TGTGCCAGCAGTGACACGGGGGGGGCAGGGGCCAACGTCCTGACTTTC. It translates to CASSDTGGAGANVLTF. The chain uses TRBV2 and TRBJ2-6, with 8 bases fitting TRBD2. Germline assignment: CDR1 SNHLY and CDR2 FYNNEI. With 3 bases clipped from V and 4 bases from J, the junction kept 5 bases outside the gene matches. CDR3 length equals 16 residues.

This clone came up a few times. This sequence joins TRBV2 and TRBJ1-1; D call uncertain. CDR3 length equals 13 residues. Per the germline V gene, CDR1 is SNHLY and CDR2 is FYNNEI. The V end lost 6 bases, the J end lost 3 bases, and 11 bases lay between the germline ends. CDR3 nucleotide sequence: TGTGCCAGCAGAAGCATGCGGGACACTGAAGCTTTCTTT. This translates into CASRSMRDTEAFF.

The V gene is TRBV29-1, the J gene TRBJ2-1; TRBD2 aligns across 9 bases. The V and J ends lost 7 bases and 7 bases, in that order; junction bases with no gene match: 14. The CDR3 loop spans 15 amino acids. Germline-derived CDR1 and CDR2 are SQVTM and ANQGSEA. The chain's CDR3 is CSGALRGGVGNEQFF. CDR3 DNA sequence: TGCAGCGGGGCCTTGCGGGGGGGGGTTGGGAATGAGCAGTTCTTC.

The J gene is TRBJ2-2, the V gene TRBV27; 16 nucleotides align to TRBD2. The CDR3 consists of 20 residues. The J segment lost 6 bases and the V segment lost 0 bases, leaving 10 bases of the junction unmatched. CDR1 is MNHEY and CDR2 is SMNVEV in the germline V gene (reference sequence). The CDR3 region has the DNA TGTGCCAGCAGTTTATCGGGACTAGCGGGGGGGCTAGGCAGACCCGGGGAGCTGTTTTTT. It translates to CASSLSGLAGGLGRPGELFF.

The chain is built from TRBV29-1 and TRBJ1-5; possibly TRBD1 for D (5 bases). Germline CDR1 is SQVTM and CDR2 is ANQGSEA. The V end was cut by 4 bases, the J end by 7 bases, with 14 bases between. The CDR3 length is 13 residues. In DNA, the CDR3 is TGCAGCGTTGTCTGGGGGGTAAACCAGCCCCAGCATTTT. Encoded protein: CSVVWGVNQPQHF.

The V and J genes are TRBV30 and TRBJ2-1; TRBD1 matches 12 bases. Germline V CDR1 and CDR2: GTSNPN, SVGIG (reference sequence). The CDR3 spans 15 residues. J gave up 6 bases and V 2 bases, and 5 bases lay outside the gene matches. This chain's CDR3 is CAWSPGTGGFNEQFF. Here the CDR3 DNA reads TGTGCCTGGAGTCCCGGGACAGGGGGCTTCAATGAGCAGTTCTTC.

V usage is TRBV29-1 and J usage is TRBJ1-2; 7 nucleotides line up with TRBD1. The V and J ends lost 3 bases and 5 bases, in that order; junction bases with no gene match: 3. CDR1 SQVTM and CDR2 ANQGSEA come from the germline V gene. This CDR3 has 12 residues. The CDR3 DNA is TGCAGCGTTGAGGGGACAGCGTATGGCTACACCTTC. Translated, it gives CSVEGTAYGYTF.

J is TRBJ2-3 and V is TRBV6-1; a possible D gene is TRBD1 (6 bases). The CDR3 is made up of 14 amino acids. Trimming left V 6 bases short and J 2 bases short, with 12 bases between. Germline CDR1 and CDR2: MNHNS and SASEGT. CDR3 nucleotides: TGTGCCAGCAGCGGACAGCTTCTCACAGATACGCAGTATTTT. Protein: CASSGQLLTDTQYF.